A selection of T cell receptor beta chains follows, all from one sample in a study of cytotoxic CD8 clonotypes in ibrutinib-treated CLL. TCRdb keeps only in-frame clones here, not all; method: immunoSEQ multiplex PCR. The data contain hundreds of thousands of clones, less than 75% of them singletons. The material sequenced was PBMCs, taken after 24 months of ibrutinib treatment. The receptors come from a human donor with chronic lymphocytic leukemia. Each CDR3 is given with its conserved first and last residue. A D gene is named only where the DNA matches it firmly. Where a row states a size, it is once, few, many or the class of an expanded clone; other rows omit it.

>TRBV18|TRBJ1-4|once|.
CASSPETDWNEKLFF
TGTGCCAGCTCACCAGAAACGGACTGGAATGAAAAACTGTTTTTT
>TRBV6-5|TRBJ2-5|.|TRBD1
CASKVSGGGETQYF
TGTGCCAGCAAGGTTTCAGGGGGCGGGGAGACCCAGTACTTC
>TRBV9|TRBJ1-5|few|TRBD1
CASSLGTVNQPQHF
TGTGCCAGCAGCCTGGGGACAGTCAATCAGCCCCAGCATTTT
>TRBV19|TRBJ1-1|.|.
CASSPLTGTEAFF
TGTGCCAGTAGCCCCCTGACAGGCACTGAAGCTTTCTTT
>TRBV7-3|TRBJ2-1|.|TRBD2
CASSSRLAGGRVNEQFF
TGTGCCAGCAGCTCTCGACTAGCGGGAGGTCGGGTCAATGAGCAGTTCTTC
>TRBV30|TRBJ2-7|.|.
CAWTEAYEQYF
TGTGCCTGGACCGAAGCCTACGAGCAGTACTTC
>TRBV28|TRBJ1-2|few|.
CASRDTMEGYTF
TGTGCCAGCAGGGACACCATGGAAGGCTACACCTTC
>TRBV9|TRBJ1-2|.|TRBD1
CASSSPGQGGGYTF
TGTGCCAGCAGCTCCCCGGGACAGGGGGGCGGCTACACCTTC
>TRBV10-3|TRBJ2-7|few|TRBD1
CAISGDSLYEQYF
TGTGCCATCAGCGGGGACAGCCTCTACGAGCAGTACTTC
>TRBV2|TRBJ2-7|.|TRBD2
CASGAGVENHEQYF
TGTGCCAGCGGAGCGGGAGTTGAGAACCACGAGCAGTACTTC